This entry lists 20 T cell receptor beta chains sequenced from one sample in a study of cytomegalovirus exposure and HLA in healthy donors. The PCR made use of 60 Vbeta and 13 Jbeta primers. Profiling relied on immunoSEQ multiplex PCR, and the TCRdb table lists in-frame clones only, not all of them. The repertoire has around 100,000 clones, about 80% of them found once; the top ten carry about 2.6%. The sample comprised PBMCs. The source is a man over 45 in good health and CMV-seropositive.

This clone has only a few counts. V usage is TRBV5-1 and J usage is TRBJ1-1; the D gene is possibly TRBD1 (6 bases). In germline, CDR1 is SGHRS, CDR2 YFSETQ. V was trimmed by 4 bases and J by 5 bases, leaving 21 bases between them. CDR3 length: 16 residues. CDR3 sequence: CASSTRGGALRTEAFF. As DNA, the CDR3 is TGCGCCAGCAGCACCCGAGGGGGGGCGCTAAGGACTGAAGCTTTCTTT.

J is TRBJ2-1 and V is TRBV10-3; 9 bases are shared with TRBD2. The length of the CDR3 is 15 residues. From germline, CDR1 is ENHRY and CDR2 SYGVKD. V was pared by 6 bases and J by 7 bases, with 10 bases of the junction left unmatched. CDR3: CAIRGAAGGGNEQFF. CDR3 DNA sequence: TGTGCCATCAGGGGAGCAGCGGGAGGCGGTAATGAGCAGTTCTTC.

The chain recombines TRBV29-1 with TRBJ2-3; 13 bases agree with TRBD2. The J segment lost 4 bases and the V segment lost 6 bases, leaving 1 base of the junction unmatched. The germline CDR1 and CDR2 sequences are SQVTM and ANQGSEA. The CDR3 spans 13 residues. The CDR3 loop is CSVTSGRADTQYF. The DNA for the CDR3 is TGCAGCGTAACTAGCGGGAGGGCAGATACGCAGTATTTT.

In nucleotides, the CDR3 is TGTGCCAGCAGTCGTCCTCTCTCGGGACAGGATCCCTACGAGCAGTACTTC. Translated, it gives CASSRPLSGQDPYEQYF. The chain links TRBV7-2 to TRBJ2-7; 8 bases are shared with TRBD1. J was trimmed by 2 bases and V by 6 bases; bases with no gene match: 15. Germline assignment: CDR1 SGHTA and CDR2 FQGNSA. The CDR3 totals 17 residues.

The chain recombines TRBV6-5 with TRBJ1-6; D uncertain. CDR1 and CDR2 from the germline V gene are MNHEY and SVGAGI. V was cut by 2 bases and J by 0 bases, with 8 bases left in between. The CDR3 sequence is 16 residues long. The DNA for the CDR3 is TGTGCCAGCAGTTACAGACGGAGCTCCTATAATTCACCCCTCCACTTT. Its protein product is CASSYRRSSYNSPLHF.

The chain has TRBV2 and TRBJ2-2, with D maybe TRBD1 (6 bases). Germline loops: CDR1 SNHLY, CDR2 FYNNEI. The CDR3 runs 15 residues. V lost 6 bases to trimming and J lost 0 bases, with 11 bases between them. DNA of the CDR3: TGTGCCAGCAGAGGGACAATTACGAACACCGGGGAGCTGTTTTTT. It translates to CASRGTITNTGELFF.

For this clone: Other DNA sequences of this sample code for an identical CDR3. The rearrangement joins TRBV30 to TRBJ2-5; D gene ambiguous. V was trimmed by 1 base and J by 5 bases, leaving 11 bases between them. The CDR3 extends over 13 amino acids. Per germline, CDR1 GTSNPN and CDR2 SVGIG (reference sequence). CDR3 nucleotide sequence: TGTGCCTGGAGTGGTATAGGCAGGGAGACCCAGTACTTC. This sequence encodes CAWSGIGRETQYF.

The CDR3 here is CASSPRQGARETQYF. For the CDR3, the DNA is TGTGCCAGCTCACCTCGACAGGGGGCGAGGGAGACCCAGTACTTC. The chain carries TRBV18 and TRBJ2-5; 10 bases fit TRBD1. The CDR3 covers 15 residues. V dropped 3 bases and J dropped 5; count of bases not matched to a gene: 6. Germline CDR1 is KGHSH and CDR2 is LQKENI.

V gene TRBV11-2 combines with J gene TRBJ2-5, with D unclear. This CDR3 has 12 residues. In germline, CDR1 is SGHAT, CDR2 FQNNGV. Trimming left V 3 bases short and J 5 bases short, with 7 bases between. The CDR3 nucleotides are TGTGCCAGCAGCTTTTCTCGGGAGACCCAGTACTTC. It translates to CASSFSRETQYF.

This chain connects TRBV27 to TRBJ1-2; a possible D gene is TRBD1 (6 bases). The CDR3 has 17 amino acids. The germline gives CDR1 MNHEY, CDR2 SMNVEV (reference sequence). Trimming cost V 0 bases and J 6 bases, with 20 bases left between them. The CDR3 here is CASSLSRGGRSLNGYTF. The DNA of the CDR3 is TGTGCCAGCAGTTTATCTAGGGGGGGGCGGTCTTTGAATGGCTACACCTTC.

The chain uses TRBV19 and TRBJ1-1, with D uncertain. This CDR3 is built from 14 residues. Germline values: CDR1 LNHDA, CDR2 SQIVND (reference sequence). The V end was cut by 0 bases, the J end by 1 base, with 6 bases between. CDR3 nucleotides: TGTGCCAGTAGTATAGATGCGTGGAACACTGAAGCTTTCTTT. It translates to CASSIDAWNTEAFF.

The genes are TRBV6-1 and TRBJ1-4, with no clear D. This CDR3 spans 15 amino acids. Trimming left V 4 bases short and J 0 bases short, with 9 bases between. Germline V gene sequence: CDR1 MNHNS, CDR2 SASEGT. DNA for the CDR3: TGTGCCAGCAGTGTATTACTAGCAACTAATGAAAAACTGTTTTTT. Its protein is CASSVLLATNEKLFF.

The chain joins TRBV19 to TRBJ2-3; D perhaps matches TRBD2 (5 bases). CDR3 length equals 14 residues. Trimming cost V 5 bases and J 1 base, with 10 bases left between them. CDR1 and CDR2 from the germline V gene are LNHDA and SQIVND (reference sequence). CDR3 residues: CASSLLAGTDTQYF. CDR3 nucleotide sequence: TGTGCCAGTAGTCTGCTAGCTGGCACAGATACGCAGTATTTT.

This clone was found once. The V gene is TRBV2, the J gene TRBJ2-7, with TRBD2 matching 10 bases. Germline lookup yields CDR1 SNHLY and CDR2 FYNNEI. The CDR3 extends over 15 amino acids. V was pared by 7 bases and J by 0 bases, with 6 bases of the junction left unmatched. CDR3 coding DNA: TGTGCCAGCACTAGCGGGAGCCTCAGCTCCTACGAGCAGTACTTC. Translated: CASTSGSLSSYEQYF.

The CDR3 DNA sequence: TGTGCCATACAATCTCCAACATGGTCCACCGGGGAGCTGTTTTTT. This encodes CAIQSPTWSTGELFF. The chain has TRBV6-1 and TRBJ2-2; the D is unclear. V was pared by 10 bases and J by 4 bases, with 19 bases between. The CDR3 has 15 residues. Per the germline V gene, CDR1 is MNHNS and CDR2 is SASEGT.

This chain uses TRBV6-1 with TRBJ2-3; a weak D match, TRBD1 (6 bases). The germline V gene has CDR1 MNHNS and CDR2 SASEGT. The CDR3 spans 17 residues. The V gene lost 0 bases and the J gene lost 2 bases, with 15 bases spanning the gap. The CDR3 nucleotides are TGTGCCAGCAGTGAAGCCCCGGCAGGGGCACCCACAGATACGCAGTATTTT. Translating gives CASSEAPAGAPTDTQYF.

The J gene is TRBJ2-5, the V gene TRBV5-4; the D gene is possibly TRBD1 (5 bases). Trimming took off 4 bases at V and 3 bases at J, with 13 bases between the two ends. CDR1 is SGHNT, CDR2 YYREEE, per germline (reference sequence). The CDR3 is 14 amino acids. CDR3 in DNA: TGTGCCAGCAGCACATGGGGCCAGGAAGAGACCCAGTACTTC. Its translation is CASSTWGQEETQYF.

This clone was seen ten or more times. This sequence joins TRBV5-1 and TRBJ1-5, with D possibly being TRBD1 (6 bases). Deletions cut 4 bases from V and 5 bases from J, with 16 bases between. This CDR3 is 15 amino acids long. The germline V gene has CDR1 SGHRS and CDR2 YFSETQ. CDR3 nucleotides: TGCGCCAGCAGCGCTGCTGGACAGATCGATCAGCCCCAGCATTTT. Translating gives CASSAAGQIDQPQHF.

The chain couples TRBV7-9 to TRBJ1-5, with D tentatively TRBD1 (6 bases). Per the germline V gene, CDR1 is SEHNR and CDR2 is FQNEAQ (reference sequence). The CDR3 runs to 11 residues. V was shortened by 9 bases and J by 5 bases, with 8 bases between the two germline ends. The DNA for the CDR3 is TGTGCCAGAGAGGGGGATCAGCCCCAGCATTTT. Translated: CAREGDQPQHF.

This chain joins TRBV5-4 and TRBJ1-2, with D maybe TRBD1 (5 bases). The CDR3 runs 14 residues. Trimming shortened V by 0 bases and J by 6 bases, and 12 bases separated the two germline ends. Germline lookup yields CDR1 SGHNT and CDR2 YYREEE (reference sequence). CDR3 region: CASSLARAVDGYTF. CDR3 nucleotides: TGTGCCAGCAGCTTGGCCAGGGCGGTTGATGGCTACACCTTC.